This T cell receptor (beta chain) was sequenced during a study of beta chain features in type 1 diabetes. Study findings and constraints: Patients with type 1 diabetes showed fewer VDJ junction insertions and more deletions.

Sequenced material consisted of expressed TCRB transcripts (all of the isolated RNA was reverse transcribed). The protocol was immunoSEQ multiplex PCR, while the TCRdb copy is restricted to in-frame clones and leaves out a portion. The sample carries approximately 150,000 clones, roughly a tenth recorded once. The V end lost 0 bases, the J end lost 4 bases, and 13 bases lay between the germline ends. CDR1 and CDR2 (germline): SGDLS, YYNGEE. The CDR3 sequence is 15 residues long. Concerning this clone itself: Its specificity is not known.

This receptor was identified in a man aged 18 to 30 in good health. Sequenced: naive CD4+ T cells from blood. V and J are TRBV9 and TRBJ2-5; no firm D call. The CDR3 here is CASSVASYNSETQYF. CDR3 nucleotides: TGTGCCAGCAGCGTAGCCTCCTATAATTCAGAGACCCAGTACTTC.